This TCR beta chain appears in the sequencing data of a study of early T cells in non-severe SARS-CoV-2 infection (dated by TCRdb to the early 2020s). For the wider study: TCR sequencing used bulk RNA from unsorted whole blood, so alpha and beta chains could not be paired.

Set within a cohort of healthcare workers in London, UK, this nested case-control study involved weekly PCR testing of nasopharyngeal swabs along with blood sampling. Between 23 and 31 March 2020, the week of the UK lockdown, healthcare workers were enrolled and then followed up weekly for as long as 16 weeks. The CDR3 contains 14 residues, cysteine and phenylalanine counted. Only the CDR3 DNA is retained, 42 bases long and in frame from the first base. CDR1 and CDR2 are read off the germline V gene as MNHEY and SVGAGI. The junction carries 11 bases between V and J, which are trimmed by 2 bases and 4 bases respectively. Overall study results and their limits: VDJdb matching was skewed toward anti-spike CD8 responses and likely underestimated virus-specific expansions by missing private and CD4 specificities.

The library was built by means of 5' RACE. Sequencer: NextSeq 500. The TCR library protocol attached unique molecular identifiers to individual cDNA molecules to correct for sequencing error and PCR bias. TCR alpha and beta chains were both sequenced, and the abundances of alpha and beta sequences in each sample were closely correlated with each other. Concerning the study's data processing: Decombinator V4 was used to annotate TCR sequences for V gene, J gene and CDR3. TCRs were defined as expanded if a significant change between any two time points was detected under a Poisson model with p below 0.0001. Abundances of TCRs were expressed as counts per million after normalisation to the total number of TCRs sequenced in each sample. MAIT TCRs were defined by TRAV1-2 paired with TRAJ12, TRAJ20 or TRAJ33, and iNKT TCRs by TRAV10 paired with TRAJ18. VDJdb, accessed 1 November 2021, was searched for CMV, EBV and SARS-CoV-2 annotated TCRs, excluding TCRs annotated for multiple antigens. TCRdb reprocessing: public reads trimmed at Q25 with fastp, clones called with MiXCR, in-frame beta chains kept. Entries that share a CDR3 protein sequence are merged under the most common genes and DNA. The V and J calls were not made by the authors but by TCRdb's processing. The sample has roughly 120,000 distinct CDR3 sequences on record, approximately 12% of them singletons. Together, the top ten hold 3% to 4.5% of the sample.

In its sample, this clonotype was seen a few times. The antigen it recognizes is unknown. No base qualities exist here, and no much larger clone lies one base off it. Recombination joined TRBV6-5 with TRBJ1-2; matching of 6 bases hints at TRBD1 as the D gene. The TCR sequence derives from an adult who was a healthcare worker with PCR-confirmed SARS-CoV-2 infection or an uninfected control (not recorded which). This sample comprised whole blood, obtained at baseline. CDR3 loop: CASSYMDRTYGYTF. In nucleotide form, the sequence is TGTGCCAGCAGTTACATGGACAGAACCTATGGCTACACCTTC.